The 27 T cell receptor beta chains below were found in one sample sequenced in a study of blood T cell repertoires in COVID-19. Measured with immunoSEQ multiplex PCR; TCRdb has only the in-frame clones, and not every one. The sample has over 150,000 clones, around four fifths seen once. The sample comprised peripheral blood. Every receptor here comes from a woman aged 80 or over with acute or convalescent COVID-19.

The chain combines TRBV7-3 with TRBJ1-1; D not certain. The CDR3 runs 13 residues. Germline V lookup: CDR1 SGHTA, CDR2 FQGTGA. Trimming left V 5 bases short and J 5 bases short, with 12 bases between. The CDR3 DNA reads TGTGCCAGCAGCCGCCGGGGTGGGACTGAAGCTTTCTTT. This translates into CASSRRGGTEAFF.

This chain connects TRBV12-5 to TRBJ1-1, with 7 bases identical to TRBD1. Germline V gives CDR1 LGHNT, CDR2 FRNRAP. V trimming: 6 bases; J trimming: 1 base; junction bases outside the gene matches: 20. This CDR3 is built from 19 residues. The CDR3 here is CASGAGTDFNLFRNTEAFF. CDR3 bases: TGTGCTAGTGGAGCCGGGACAGACTTTAATCTATTTCGGAACACTGAAGCTTTCTTT.

The rearrangement joins TRBV6-2 or TRBV6-3 to TRBJ2-4; 8 positions match TRBD2. V shed 2 bases and J 7 bases; nucleotides not matched to a gene: 4. From germline, CDR1 is MNHEY and CDR2 SVGEGT. The CDR3 contains 14 residues. The CDR3 DNA sequence: TGTGCCAGCAGTTACGGGACTAGTTGGAACATTCAGTACTTC. It yields the protein CASSYGTSWNIQYF.

V and J are TRBV11-3 and TRBJ2-1, with TRBD2 matching over 11 bases. V trimming: 5 bases; J trimming: 7 bases; junction bases outside the gene matches: 4. Germline lookup yields CDR1 SGHNT and CDR2 YENEEA. The CDR3 contains 14 residues. This chain's CDR3 is CASSIAGGGNEQFF. The CDR3 nucleotides are TGTGCCAGCAGCATAGCGGGAGGGGGGAATGAGCAGTTCTTC.

J is TRBJ2-1 and V is TRBV3-1 (or the pseudogene TRBV3-2); 10 bases are shared with TRBD2. Germline V gives CDR1 LGHDT, CDR2 YNNKEL (reference sequence). V shed 7 bases and J 4 bases; nucleotides not matched to a gene: 19. The length of the CDR3 is 19 residues. The CDR3 protein is CASTLSKGLAGVFYNEQFF. The CDR3 DNA follows: TGTGCCAGCACCTTAAGCAAGGGGCTAGCGGGAGTTTTTTACAATGAGCAGTTCTTC.

This chain uses TRBV7-6 with TRBJ2-3, with 15 bases identical to TRBD2. The CDR3 has 16 residues. Trimming took 4 bases from V and 8 from J; bases not matched to a gene: 7. Germline assignment: CDR1 SGHVS and CDR2 FNYEAQ. The CDR3 is CASSSAGLAGGGTQYF. CDR3 nucleotides: TGTGCCAGCAGCTCTGCGGGACTAGCGGGAGGAGGTACGCAGTATTTT.

The CDR3: CASSSTDAALHF. The CDR3 bases are TGTGCCAGCAGTAGTACAGACGCCGCCCTCCACTTT. This rearrangement joins TRBV7-9 to TRBJ1-6; D uncertain. Germline V gene sequence: CDR1 SEHNR, CDR2 FQNEAQ (reference sequence). Trimming pared 6 bases from V and 14 bases from J, leaving 14 bases between. This CDR3 region has 12 residues.

The chain uses TRBV5-6 and TRBJ1-5; the D gene is possibly TRBD1 (6 bases). The length of the CDR3 is 15 residues. Germline CDR1 and CDR2: SGHDT and YYEEEE. Trimming stripped 7 bases from V and 2 bases from J, with 16 bases between. CDR3 nucleotide sequence: TGTGCCAGCCGCACTATGACAGGAGGCAATCAGCCCCAGCATTTT. It specifies CASRTMTGGNQPQHF.

V and J are TRBV4-3 and TRBJ2-1, with 10 bases that match TRBD1. This CDR3 comprises 14 residues. Germline values: CDR1 LGHNA, CDR2 YSLEER. V lost 4 bases and J lost 8; bases outside the gene matches: 5. This CDR3 reads CASSPGTGADEQFF. The CDR3 coding sequence is TGCGCCAGCAGCCCCGGGACAGGGGCGGATGAGCAGTTCTTC.

There are a few counts of this clone. CDR3 DNA: TGTGCCAGCAGCTCCTTCCACATACGGACAGTAAACAATGAGCAGTTCTTC. Translating it yields CASSSFHIRTVNNEQFF. J is TRBJ2-1 and V is TRBV5-4, with TRBD1 as a possible D gene (6 bases). The length of the CDR3 is 17 residues. In germline, CDR1 is SGHNT, CDR2 YYREEE (reference sequence). Between the trimmed V and J ends, which lost 3 bases and 5 bases, there was a span of 21 bases. Full variable domain (missing parts from reference TRBV5-4 and TRBJ2-1): ETGVTQSPTHLIKTRGQQVTLRCSSQSGHNTVSWYQQALGQGPQFIFQYYREEENGRGNFPPRFSGLQFPNYSSELNVNALELDDSALYLCASSSFHIRTVNNEQFFGPGTRLTVL.

The V call is TRBV4-1, the J call TRBJ1-4; D perhaps matches TRBD1 (5 bases). The CDR3 consists of 17 residues. Trimming cost V 4 bases and J 8 bases, with 23 bases left between them. Germline V gene data show CDR1 as MGHRA and CDR2 as YSYEKL. The CDR3 region is CASSPVWAEGAEEKLFF. The DNA for the CDR3 is TGCGCCAGCAGCCCTGTGTGGGCAGAAGGGGCGGAGGAAAAACTGTTTTTT.

The chain joins TRBV5-1 to TRBJ2-2; 7 bases line up with TRBD1. Germline trimming cut 7 bases from V and 7 bases from J; bases unmatched to any gene: 4. This CDR3 is 12 amino acids long. Per germline, CDR1 SGHRS and CDR2 YFSETQ. Here the CDR3 reads CASEGGGGELFF. CDR3 nucleotides: TGCGCCAGCGAAGGGGGCGGCGGGGAGCTGTTTTTT. Looking up the rest from reference TRBV5-1 and TRBJ2-2 gives the full variable domain: KAGVTQTPRYLIKTRGQQVTLSCSPISGHRSVSWYQQTPGQGLQFLFEYFSETQRNKGNFPGRFSGRQFSNSRSEMNVSTLELGDSALYLCASEGGGGELFFGEGSRLTVL.

The J gene is TRBJ1-4, the V gene TRBV25-1; 7 bases agree with TRBD1. Germline V CDR1 and CDR2: MGHDK, SYGVNS. V gave up 2 bases and J gave up 8 bases; unmatched junction bases: 5. The CDR3 loop spans 14 amino acids. This chain's CDR3 is CASSEPQGREKLFF. The CDR3 DNA reads TGTGCCAGCAGTGAACCACAGGGGAGAGAAAAACTGTTTTTT.

V and J are TRBV5-1 and TRBJ1-1; weak D call: TRBD1 (6 bases). The V gene's germline CDR1 is SGHRS and CDR2 YFSETQ. The CDR3 has 16 residues. Trimming left V 4 bases short and J 0 bases short, with 16 bases between. The CDR3 sequence is CASSLQPAGVNTEAFF. The CDR3 bases are TGCGCCAGCAGCCTGCAACCGGCAGGGGTGAACACTGAAGCTTTCTTT. Full variable domain (outside the CDR3, taken from reference TRBV5-1 and TRBJ1-1): KAGVTQTPRYLIKTRGQQVTLSCSPISGHRSVSWYQQTPGQGLQFLFEYFSETQRNKGNFPGRFSGRQFSNSRSEMNVSTLELGDSALYLCASSLQPAGVNTEAFFGQGTRLTVV.

The chain combines TRBV4-2 with TRBJ2-2; TRBD2 aligns across 11 bases. CDR3 length equals 16 residues. Germline-derived CDR1 and CDR2 are LGHNA and YNFKEQ. The ends lost 2 bases at V and 4 bases at J; junction bases unmatched: 3. CDR3 sequence: CASSQIAGGLTGELFF. The DNA of the CDR3 is TGTGCCAGCAGCCAAATAGCGGGGGGGCTCACCGGGGAGCTGTTTTTT.

The chain recombines TRBV2 with TRBJ1-2; 7 bases align to TRBD1. V gave up 2 bases and J gave up 4 bases; unmatched junction bases: 13. The CDR3 contains 17 residues. CDR1 and CDR2 (germline): SNHLY, FYNNEI. CDR3 DNA: TGTGCCAGCAGTGAAATCGGCTCCGGGACAGTACCCTATGGCTACACCTTC. Residues: CASSEIGSGTVPYGYTF.

The chain is built from TRBV10-3 and TRBJ2-3; D is unresolved. V dropped 0 bases and J dropped 5 bases, with 6 bases sitting between them. The CDR3 loop spans 13 amino acids. From germline, CDR1 is ENHRY and CDR2 SYGVKD. The DNA for the CDR3 is TGTGCCATCAGTGAGTCGACTCTAGATACGCAGTATTTT. It codes for CAISESTLDTQYF.

This clone was observed once. The chain uses TRBV27 and TRBJ1-1; maybe TRBD1 (6 bases). CDR1 is MNHEY, CDR2 SMNVEV, per germline (reference sequence). The CDR3 sequence is 14 residues long. Trimming removed 2 bases at V and 4 bases at J, with 11 bases between. CDR3 in DNA: TGTGCCAGCAGTTTACACAGGGAAGGCACTGAAGCTTTCTTT. Amino acid sequence: CASSLHREGTEAFF.

This clone was counted a few times. V and J are TRBV11-1 and TRBJ2-2; D gene uncertain. V was pared by 5 bases and J by 2 bases, with 6 bases between. Germline values: CDR1 SGHAT, CDR2 FQDESV (reference sequence). The CDR3 has 13 amino acids. The CDR3 nucleotides are TGTGCCAGCAGCGACTTAAACACCGGGGAGCTGTTTTTT. Translated: CASSDLNTGELFF.

The chain links TRBV6-5 to TRBJ1-2, with a possible D match to TRBD1 (6 bases). Germline V CDR1 and CDR2: MNHEY, SVGAGI. CDR3 length: 13 residues. Between the trimmed V and J ends, which lost 6 bases and 8 bases, there was a span of 16 bases. The CDR3 DNA is TGTGCCAGCAGCTCGAGCGGGGACATCGGCTACACCTTC. Translated: CASSSSGDIGYTF.

The gene calls are TRBV19 and TRBJ2-7; 11 bases are a match to TRBD1. Germline V gives CDR1 LNHDA, CDR2 SQIVND (reference sequence). The length of the CDR3 is 15 residues. V was pared by 3 bases and J by 6 bases, with 7 bases of the junction left unmatched. CDR3 loop: CASSMRDRGSSEQYF. For the CDR3, the DNA is TGTGCCAGTAGTATGAGGGACAGGGGGTCTAGCGAGCAGTACTTC.

This rearrangement joins TRBV10-2 to TRBJ2-3; 8 bases are a match to TRBD1. The CDR3 is 15 amino acids. The germline V gene has CDR1 WSHSY and CDR2 SAAADI. After removal of 4 bases from V and 1 base from J, the junction contained 4 bases not matched to a gene. The CDR3 sequence: CASSGTGPGTDTQYF. The CDR3 region has the DNA TGCGCCAGCAGTGGGACAGGGCCGGGCACAGATACGCAGTATTTT.

This chain uses TRBV5-4 with TRBJ2-5; D is perhaps TRBD1 (6 bases). The ends were cut back, 0 bases at V and 5 bases at J, with 17 bases in the middle. This CDR3 contains 16 residues. Germline loops: CDR1 SGHNT, CDR2 YYREEE (reference sequence). The CDR3 DNA reads as TGTGCCAGCAGCTTGGGTGGGGGCTCCCACCGGGAGACCCAGTACTTC. Its translation is CASSLGGGSHRETQYF.

The rearrangement joins TRBV13 to TRBJ1-3, with unresolved D. The CDR3 runs 12 residues. Germline V CDR1 and CDR2: PRHDT, FYEKMQ (reference sequence). The V gene lost 2 bases and the J gene lost 7 bases, with 6 bases spanning the gap. The CDR3 here is CASSLLRNTIYF. DNA for the CDR3: TGTGCCAGCAGCTTACTTCGGAACACCATATATTTT.

V usage is TRBV3-1 (or the pseudogene TRBV3-2) and J usage is TRBJ2-3; D is perhaps TRBD2 (5 bases). V gave up 2 bases and J gave up 5 bases, with 17 bases separating them. Germline V gives CDR1 LGHDT, CDR2 YNNKEL (reference sequence). The CDR3 sequence is 16 residues long. DNA for the CDR3: TGTGCCAGCAGCCAAACCGGGCAAAGCGGCCAAGATACGCAGTATTTT. Encoded protein: CASSQTGQSGQDTQYF.

This chain joins TRBV6-1 and TRBJ2-4; 9 bases are a match to TRBD1. J lost 6 bases, V lost 2 bases, and 2 bases had no gene match. The germline V gene has CDR1 MNHNS and CDR2 SASEGT. This CDR3 has 14 amino acids. For the CDR3, the DNA is TGTGCCAGCAGTGAAATGGGACAGGGAAACATTCAGTACTTC. Translating it yields CASSEMGQGNIQYF.

CDR3 protein: CAISVDSPFSGNTIYF. Written as DNA, the CDR3 is TGTGCCATCAGTGTGGACTCGCCTTTCTCTGGAAACACCATATATTTT. This sequence joins TRBV10-3 and TRBJ1-3; D is uncertain. There are 16 residues in the CDR3. V lost 4 bases to trimming and J lost 0 bases, with 13 bases between them. Germline V gene data show CDR1 as ENHRY and CDR2 as SYGVKD.